The 23 T cell receptor beta chains in this list originate from one sample, sequenced in a study of shared clonotypes between healthy human individuals. The repertoire was sequenced with immunoSEQ multiplex PCR; TCRdb's copy has only in-frame clones and lacks some. Among 1,100,000 or so clones listed, about four fifths were seen once. The sample was memory CD4+ T cells from PBMCs. As for subset: CD45RA-negative fraction. These receptors came from a man younger than 35 in good health. Some clones in this sample may be carry-over from other donors' samples.

This chain uses TRBV5-1 with TRBJ2-1; 10 positions agree with TRBD2. Germline V lookup: CDR1 SGHRS, CDR2 YFSETQ. The ends lost 3 bases at V and 9 bases at J; junction bases unmatched: 9. CDR3 length equals 15 residues. The CDR3: CASSSSGLASTEQFF. CDR3 coding DNA: TGCGCCAGCAGCTCCTCGGGACTAGCGTCGACTGAGCAGTTCTTC.

This chain joins TRBV28 and TRBJ2-1, with a possible D match to TRBD2 (5 bases). CDR1 and CDR2 (germline): MDHEN, SYDVKM. The V end lost 7 bases, the J end lost 10 bases, and 14 bases lay between the germline ends. This CDR3 is 12 amino acids long. CDR3 coding DNA: TGTGCCAGCATCCTGACTACCGGGGAGCAGTTCTTC. It specifies CASILTTGEQFF.

The CDR3 is CATKPAGGQSNQPQHF. Written as DNA, the CDR3 is TGTGCCACCAAACCTGCGGGGGGGCAAAGCAATCAGCCCCAGCATTTT. This chain joins TRBV6-4 and TRBJ1-5, with D perhaps matching TRBD1 (6 bases). The germline V gene has CDR1 MRHNA and CDR2 SNTAGT. V was cut by 10 bases and J by 1 base, with 20 bases left in between. The CDR3 runs 16 residues.

This clone has only one observation. J is TRBJ2-7 and V is TRBV7-9; TRBD1 matches at 9 bases. CDR1 SEHNR and CDR2 FQNEAQ come from the germline V gene (reference sequence). The V gene end was trimmed by 6 bases and the J gene end by 1 base; junction bases not matched to a gene: 4. The CDR3 has 14 amino acids. The DNA for the CDR3 is TGTGCCAGCAGAAGACAGGGGGAATCCTACGAGCAGTACTTC. It encodes CASRRQGESYEQYF. Full variable domain (rest looked up from reference TRBV7-9 and TRBJ2-7): DTGVSQNPRHKITKRGQNVTFRCDPISEHNRLYWYRQTLGQGPEFLTYFQNEAQLEKSRLLSDRFSAERPKGSFSTLEIQRTEQGDSAMYLCASRRQGESYEQYFGPGTRLTVT.

For this clone: The same CDR3 also results from other DNA sequences found in this sample. The V gene is TRBV9, the J gene TRBJ2-3; 9 bases are a match to TRBD2. CDR1 SGDLS and CDR2 YYNGEE come from the germline V gene. The V segment lost 0 bases and the J segment 3 bases; nucleotides outside the gene matches: 5. This CDR3 is 16 amino acids long. The CDR3 loop reads CASSVAAGGPTDTQYF. CDR3 bases: TGTGCCAGCAGCGTAGCCGCGGGAGGGCCGACAGATACGCAGTATTTT.

This clone has more than one count but fewer than ten. With a much larger clone just one base away, this may be a read error. The chain combines TRBV10-1 with TRBJ2-3; D ambiguous. Germline lookup yields CDR1 WNHNN and CDR2 SYGVQD (reference sequence). The CDR3 is 11 amino acids. Trimming shortened V by 3 bases and J by 2 bases, and 0 bases separated the two germline ends. DNA of the CDR3: TGCGCCAGCAGTGACACAGATACGCAGTATTTT. Translating gives CASSDTDTQYF.

The chain is built from TRBV19 and TRBJ2-2, with 14 bases lining up with TRBD2. The length of the CDR3 is 18 residues. V dropped 6 bases and J dropped 2; count of bases not matched to a gene: 8. Germline-derived CDR1 and CDR2 are LNHDA and SQIVND (reference sequence). CDR3 sequence (DNA): TGTGCCAGTAGACAGTGGACTAGCGGGAGGCCTAACACCGGGGAGCTGTTTTTT. Translation gives CASRQWTSGRPNTGELFF.

This sequence joins TRBV5-4 and TRBJ1-1; D uncertain. The CDR3 length is 12 residues. CDR1 SGHNT and CDR2 YYREEE come from the germline V gene (reference sequence). The V end lost 3 bases, the J end lost 7 bases, and 10 bases lay between the germline ends. CDR3 residues: CASSSGPYEAFF. The DNA for the CDR3 is TGTGCCAGCAGCTCCGGACCGTATGAAGCTTTCTTT.

This clone was seen repeatedly, ten times or more. The rearrangement uses TRBV2 and TRBJ2-4; D possibly uses TRBD1 or TRBD2 (6 bases each). V gave up 1 base and J gave up 13 bases, with 11 bases separating them. This CDR3 contains 12 residues. Germline CDR1 is SNHLY and CDR2 is FYNNEI. The CDR3 region is CASSEDLGGQYF. DNA for the CDR3: TGTGCCAGCAGTGAAGACCTAGGGGGGCAGTACTTC.

The chain uses TRBV5-1 and TRBJ1-2; D may be TRBD1 (5 bases). This CDR3 has 13 residues. Trimming removed 4 bases from V and 5 bases from J, with 12 bases in between. Per germline, CDR1 SGHRS and CDR2 YFSETQ. CDR3 loop: CASSHGRDYGYTF. CDR3 DNA sequence: TGCGCCAGCAGCCACGGCAGGGATTATGGCTACACCTTC.

The chain employs TRBV6-6 and TRBJ1-2, with 9 bases that match TRBD1. The V gene's germline CDR1 is MNHNY and CDR2 SVGAGI (reference sequence). After removal of 0 bases from V and 6 bases from J, the junction contained 8 bases not matched to a gene. The CDR3 consists of 16 residues. CDR3 DNA: TGTGCCAGCAGTTACTCGCGCCCCGGACAGGGGAATGGCTACACCTTC. This encodes CASSYSRPGQGNGYTF.

The gene calls are TRBV29-1 and TRBJ2-7; possibly TRBD1 or TRBD2 for D (6 bases each). The CDR3 sequence is 12 residues long. V shed 5 bases and J shed 1 base, with 9 bases lying between them. Germline CDR1 is SQVTM and CDR2 is ANQGSEA. The CDR3 spells CSVQGGSYEQYF. The CDR3 DNA follows: TGCAGCGTTCAAGGGGGGTCCTACGAGCAGTACTTC.

The chain employs TRBV27 and TRBJ2-5; either TRBD1 or TRBD2 may supply D (6 bases each). The germline V and J ends were trimmed by 4 bases and 4 bases, with 16 bases remaining between them. The germline V gene encodes CDR1 MNHEY and CDR2 SMNVEV (reference sequence). CDR3 length: 15 amino acids. CDR3 sequence (DNA): TGTGCCAGCAGTTCCAGAGGGGGGCTTACAGAGACCCAGTACTTC. The encoded protein is CASSSRGGLTETQYF.

CDR3 region: CASSLELVETQYF. The CDR3 coding sequence is TGTGCCAGCAGCTTGGAGTTGGTTGAGACCCAGTACTTC. The gene calls are TRBV5-4 and TRBJ2-5; D gene uncertain. Germline V gene sequence: CDR1 SGHNT, CDR2 YYREEE (reference sequence). The V end lost 0 bases, the J end lost 5 bases, and 8 bases lay between the germline ends. The CDR3 length is 13 residues.

V is TRBV28 and J is TRBJ1-4; TRBD1 agrees at 7 bases. The CDR3 spans 15 residues. Germline trimming cut 2 bases from V and 5 bases from J; bases unmatched to any gene: 5. Per germline, CDR1 MDHEN and CDR2 SYDVKM. In DNA, the CDR3 is TGTGCCAGCAGTTTACCGGAACAGGGGAATGAAAAACTGTTTTTT. Protein: CASSLPEQGNEKLFF.

This clone appeared a single time. The chain carries TRBV15 and TRBJ2-3, with 11 bases fitting TRBD2. The CDR3 runs to 15 residues. Trimming cost V 11 bases and J 4 bases; bases outside gene matches: 11. CDR1 and CDR2 from the germline V gene are LNHNV and YYDKDF (reference sequence). This chain's CDR3 is CASAKTSGTPDTQYF. The CDR3, as DNA: TGTGCCTCAGCCAAGACTAGCGGGACCCCAGATACGCAGTATTTT. Full variable domain (missing parts from reference TRBV15 and TRBJ2-3): DAMVIQNPRYQVTQFGKPVTLSCSQTLNHNVMYWYQQKSSQAPKLLFHYYDKDFNNEADTPDNFQSRRPNTSFCFLDIRSPGLGDTAMYLCASAKTSGTPDTQYFGPGTRLTVL.

The chain uses TRBV29-1 and TRBJ1-1; D gene ambiguous. This CDR3 region has 14 residues. Trimming took off 7 bases at V and 1 base at J, with 16 bases between the two ends. Germline V gene sequence: CDR1 SQVTM, CDR2 ANQGSEA. CDR3 amino acids: CSAIRKRGNTEAFF. For the CDR3, the DNA is TGCAGCGCTATACGAAAACGGGGGAACACTGAAGCTTTCTTT.

The rearrangement uses TRBV11-2 and TRBJ2-5; TRBD1 is a possible D gene (5 bases). The CDR3 is 15 amino acids. In germline, CDR1 is SGHAT, CDR2 FQNNGV. V lost 2 bases to trimming and J lost 5 bases, with 15 bases between them. The CDR3 reads CASSLQGLYTETQYF. DNA of the CDR3: TGTGCCAGCAGCTTACAGGGCCTCTATACGGAGACCCAGTACTTC.

The chain has TRBV29-1 and TRBJ2-3; D uncertain. The germline CDR1 and CDR2 sequences are SQVTM and ANQGSEA. The length of the CDR3 is 13 residues. V was pared by 4 bases and J by 3 bases, with 11 bases between. This CDR3 reads CSVALGITDTQYF. The CDR3, as DNA: TGCAGCGTTGCTCTCGGAATTACAGATACGCAGTATTTT.

This chain connects TRBV11-2 to TRBJ2-4, with D uncertain. Trimming left V 8 bases short and J 10 bases short, with 12 bases between. The germline V gene has CDR1 SGHAT and CDR2 FQNNGV. CDR3 length: 11 amino acids. CDR3 in amino acids: CASGSPVIQYF. The CDR3 coding sequence is TGTGCCAGCGGCTCACCTGTGATTCAGTACTTC.

The chain combines TRBV9 with TRBJ2-5, with 9 positions matching TRBD1. The V segment lost 3 bases and the J segment 5 bases; nucleotides outside the gene matches: 14. The CDR3 has 17 residues. Germline V lookup: CDR1 SGDLS, CDR2 YYNGEE. CDR3 nucleotides: TGTGCCAGCAGCGGACTTGAGGGACAGGGACGTCTGGAGACCCAGTACTTC. It translates to CASSGLEGQGRLETQYF.

This sequence joins TRBV5-1 and TRBJ2-7; TRBD1 matches 10 bases. Germline V gene lookup returns CDR1 SGHRS and CDR2 YFSETQ. This CDR3 has 16 amino acids. V was pared by 0 bases and J by 2 bases, with 5 bases of the junction left unmatched. CDR3: CASSLGVGTGAYEQYF. CDR3 DNA sequence: TGCGCCAGCAGCTTGGGTGTCGGGACAGGGGCCTACGAGCAGTACTTC.

The CDR3 coding sequence is TGCAGCGCGCTGTATAGCAATCAGCCCCAGCATTTT. This translates into CSALYSNQPQHF. The chain has TRBV29-1 and TRBJ1-5, with D uncertain. Germline CDR1 and CDR2: SQVTM and ANQGSEA. This CDR3 spans 12 amino acids. The V end lost 7 bases, the J end lost 0 bases, and 7 bases lay between the germline ends.